The 22 T cell receptor beta chains reported below all come from one sample, sequenced in a study of shared clonotypes between healthy human individuals. Using immunoSEQ multiplex PCR, the repertoire was profiled, and TCRdb retains in-frame clones only, with some absent. This repertoire shows about half a million clones, 79% found once; its top ten account for around 13%. Material for sequencing was PBMCs. The origin of the receptors is a woman aged 40 to 55 in good health. Some clones in this sample may be carry-over from other donors' samples.

V gene TRBV15 combines with J gene TRBJ2-7; D may be TRBD1 or TRBD2 (5 bases each). CDR1 is LNHNV and CDR2 is YYDKDF in the germline V gene (reference sequence). The CDR3 loop spans 18 amino acids. V dropped 0 bases and J dropped 2 bases, with 20 bases sitting between them. The CDR3 spells CATSRDPVGAARAYEQYF. The CDR3 DNA sequence: TGTGCCACCAGCAGAGATCCCGTCGGGGCCGCCCGGGCCTACGAGCAGTACTTC.

This clone turned up a few times. The sample holds other DNA sequences that translate to the same CDR3. This chain uses TRBV9 with TRBJ2-2; no clear D gene. Per germline, CDR1 SGDLS and CDR2 YYNGEE. The V end lost 0 bases, the J end lost 5 bases, and 5 bases lay between the germline ends. The length of the CDR3 is 13 residues. The chain's CDR3 is CASSVGGTGELFF. The DNA of the CDR3 is TGTGCCAGCAGCGTAGGGGGAACCGGGGAGCTGTTTTTT.

The chain combines TRBV9 with TRBJ2-1; 9 nucleotides agree with TRBD2. The germline V gene has CDR1 SGDLS and CDR2 YYNGEE. Trimming took 2 bases from V and 5 from J; bases not matched to a gene: 2. The CDR3 extends over 14 amino acids. The CDR3 sequence: CASSVGTSHNEQFF. The DNA of the CDR3 is TGTGCCAGCAGCGTGGGGACTAGCCACAATGAGCAGTTCTTC.

The chain has TRBV5-1 and TRBJ2-3, with a weak D call TRBD1 (6 bases). This CDR3 comprises 17 residues. Trimming stripped 1 base from V and 4 bases from J, with 19 bases between. Per germline, CDR1 SGHRS and CDR2 YFSETQ. In DNA form, the CDR3 reads TGCGCCAGCAGCTTGTTTCAGGGGATGGGGTCTGCAGATACGCAGTATTTT. Protein product: CASSLFQGMGSADTQYF.

The chain uses TRBV27 and TRBJ2-7; 8 bases map to TRBD2. This CDR3 is 15 amino acids long. Germline CDR1 MNHEY, CDR2 SMNVEV (reference sequence). V was clipped by 11 bases and J by 1 base; unmatched bases: 13. The DNA of the CDR3 is TGTGCCGGGGGTTTAAGACAGCGGGAGTCCTACGAGCAGTACTTC. Protein: CAGGLRQRESYEQYF.

J is TRBJ2-1 and V is TRBV30, with 10 bases that match TRBD2. From germline, CDR1 is GTSNPN and CDR2 SVGIG (reference sequence). This CDR3 is built from 17 residues. J was trimmed by 2 bases and V by 0 bases; bases with no gene match: 7. CDR3 bases: TGTGCCTGGAGTGTACTGGCTAGCGGGAGTCCCTACAATGAGCAGTTCTTC. This codes for CAWSVLASGSPYNEQFF.

J is TRBJ2-1 and V is TRBV7-2, with TRBD2 matching 7 bases. The CDR3 is made up of 16 amino acids. Germline CDR1 reads SGHTA; CDR2 reads FQGNSA. V lost 5 bases, J lost 6 bases, and 13 bases stayed unmatched. The CDR3 is CASSPMGREFGNEQFF. In DNA form, the CDR3 reads TGTGCCAGCAGCCCTATGGGGCGGGAGTTCGGCAATGAGCAGTTCTTC.

The genes are TRBV4-3 and TRBJ2-1, with D perhaps matching TRBD2 (6 bases). The germline V gene encodes CDR1 LGHNA and CDR2 YSLEER. This CDR3 is 16 amino acids long. V lost 0 bases and J 5 bases, leaving 14 bases between the germline ends. CDR3 coding DNA: TGCGCCAGCAGCCAAGATTTTAGCGGACACGACAATGAGCAGTTCTTC. Protein sequence: CASSQDFSGHDNEQFF.

This rearrangement joins TRBV7-2 to TRBJ1-5, with a weak D call TRBD1 (5 bases). The length of the CDR3 is 14 residues. V was trimmed by 1 base and J by 7 bases, leaving 11 bases between them. Germline V lookup: CDR1 SGHTA, CDR2 FQGNSA. The CDR3 nucleotides are TGTGCCAGCAGCTTAGTCAGGGAGACCCAGCCCCAGCATTTT. This sequence encodes CASSLVRETQPQHF.

The chain has TRBV27 and TRBJ1-1; 8 nucleotides match TRBD1. The CDR3 is made up of 19 amino acids. V lost 4 bases and J lost 1; bases outside the gene matches: 17. Germline CDR1 MNHEY, CDR2 SMNVEV (reference sequence). The CDR3 is CASSSLPQGVVEGNTEAFF. Here the CDR3 DNA reads TGTGCCAGCAGTTCCCTCCCACAGGGGGTAGTAGAGGGGAACACTGAAGCTTTCTTT.

There are a few counts of this clone. The chain employs TRBV9 and TRBJ2-7; 11 nucleotides line up with TRBD2. The CDR3 length is 19 residues. Germline loops: CDR1 SGDLS, CDR2 YYNGEE. The J segment lost 0 bases and the V segment lost 1 base, leaving 12 bases of the junction unmatched. DNA for the CDR3: TGTGCCAGCAGCGTACCCCCCCCTAGCGGGAGGAGGAGCTCCTACGAGCAGTACTTC. Protein sequence: CASSVPPPSGRRSSYEQYF.

The table lists this clone with a count of one. Different DNA sequences within this sample yield the same CDR3. The V and J genes are TRBV5-1 and TRBJ2-5, with TRBD1 identical over 7 bases. With 0 bases clipped from V and 2 bases from J, the junction kept 4 bases outside the gene matches. This CDR3 contains 15 residues. Germline V lookup: CDR1 SGHRS, CDR2 YFSETQ. Written as DNA, the CDR3 is TGCGCCAGCAGCTTGGGAGGGACAGAACAAGAGACCCAGTACTTC. This gives the protein CASSLGGTEQETQYF.

This clone appeared a few times. The chain combines TRBV20-1 with TRBJ2-7; D not resolved. With 5 bases removed from V and 2 bases from J, the gap between germline ends came to 7 bases. The CDR3 has 11 amino acids. CDR1 is DFQATT, CDR2 SNEGSKA, per germline (reference sequence). In DNA, the CDR3 is TGCAGTGCTCCTATAGCCTACGAGCAGTACTTC. It specifies CSAPIAYEQYF.

The V and J genes are TRBV9 and TRBJ1-3; unclear D gene. There are 15 residues in the CDR3. CDR1 and CDR2 from the germline V gene are SGDLS and YYNGEE. Trimming took 0 bases from V and 0 from J, leaving 7 bases between them. CDR3 amino acids: CASSVDTSSGNTIYF. For the CDR3, the DNA is TGTGCCAGCAGCGTAGACACGAGCTCTGGAAACACCATATATTTT.

This clone was counted between two and nine times. The rearrangement joins TRBV21-1 to TRBJ2-6; the tabulated D call, TRBD1, remains unverified against the DNA. TRBV21-1 is deemed a pseudogene. CDR3 size: 20 residues. The CDR3 DNA follows: TGTGCCAGCAGCAAATCCTATAGGACAGGTGAGATCTCTGGGGCCAACGTCCTGACTTTC. It is translated as CASSKSYRTGEISGANVLTF.

J is TRBJ2-1 and V is TRBV25-1; D gene ambiguous. The germline V gene has CDR1 MGHDK and CDR2 SYGVNS. Trimming left V 2 bases short and J 9 bases short, with 11 bases between. The CDR3 is 13 amino acids. CDR3 protein: CASSEQTTGEQFF. DNA of the CDR3: TGTGCCAGCAGTGAACAAACTACGGGTGAGCAGTTCTTC.

The V gene is TRBV28, the J gene TRBJ2-5; TRBD1 matches 8 bases. The tail of the sequence fits TRBJ2-7 better, so the J call may be wrong. The CDR3 sequence is 12 residues long. Germline CDR1 MDHEN, CDR2 SYDVKM. The DNA for the CDR3 is TGTGCCAGCAGTTGGGACAGGTACGAGCAGTACTTC. Translating gives CASSWDRYEQYF.

This chain connects TRBV19 to TRBJ1-4, with 7 bases that match TRBD1. The germline V gene has CDR1 LNHDA and CDR2 SQIVND (reference sequence). The CDR3 consists of 15 residues. J gave up 7 bases and V 3 bases, and 8 bases lay outside the gene matches. The CDR3 coding sequence is TGTGCCAGTAGTATGAGTACAGGGGAAGGTGAAAAACTGTTTTTT. This encodes CASSMSTGEGEKLFF.

There are a few counts of this clone. J is TRBJ1-2 and V is TRBV10-3; perhaps TRBD1 as D (5 bases). The germline CDR1 and CDR2 sequences are ENHRY and SYGVKD. The CDR3 extends over 14 amino acids. Trimming pared 4 bases from V and 4 bases from J, leaving 13 bases between. CDR3 nucleotides: TGTGCCATCAGTGGAGGTGGGGACGCCTATGGCTACACCTTC. It translates to CAISGGGDAYGYTF.

This clone was seen only once. The chain combines TRBV11-3 with TRBJ2-1; D is possibly TRBD1 (5 bases). The CDR3 sequence is 13 residues long. V lost 1 base, J lost 5 bases, and 6 bases lay in between. The germline CDR1 and CDR2 sequences are SGHNT and YENEEA. CDR3 in amino acids: CASSLGGHNEQFF. CDR3 DNA: TGTGCCAGCAGCTTAGGGGGCCACAATGAGCAGTTCTTC. Combining the CDR3 with reference TRBV11-3 and TRBJ2-1 gives the whole variable domain EAGVVQSPRYKIIEKKQPVAFWCNPISGHNTLYWYLQNLGQGPELLIRYENEEAVDDSQLPKDRFSAERLKGVDSTLKIQPAELGDSAVYLCASSLGGHNEQFFGPGTRLTVL.

On this clone: Other DNA sequences within the sample encode an identical CDR3. J is TRBJ1-1 and V is TRBV28; 9 nucleotides line up with TRBD1. The J segment lost 1 base and the V segment lost 6 bases, leaving 6 bases of the junction unmatched. Germline loops: CDR1 MDHEN, CDR2 SYDVKM. The CDR3 length is 15 residues. The CDR3 DNA sequence: TGTGCCAGCAGCCCTCCGGGACAGGGGAACACTGAAGCTTTCTTT. Its translation: CASSPPGQGNTEAFF.

The chain uses TRBV30 and TRBJ1-2, with D possibly matching TRBD1 (5 bases). Germline V gene sequence: CDR1 GTSNPN, CDR2 SVGIG (reference sequence). Trimming took off 4 bases at V and 4 bases at J, with 13 bases between the two ends. This CDR3 is 13 amino acids long. The CDR3 sequence: CAWTPGTSYGYTF. The DNA of the CDR3 is TGTGCCTGGACCCCCGGGACGTCCTATGGCTACACCTTC.